This T cell receptor (beta chain) stems from a study of blood T cell repertoires in COVID-19. Study overall: Researchers got acute and convalescent COVID-19 samples from the United States, Italy and Spain. Sample material is recorded as cDNA or gDNA derived from T cells, B-cell-depleted T cells, or PBMCs.

Original methodology: Quantification of nucleated cells was approximated via reference gene primer amplification. Using immunoSEQ multiplex PCR, the repertoire was profiled, and TCRdb retains in-frame clones only, with some absent. Clone size and the V and J calls come from that table; the DNA yielded D and trimming. This table holds approximately 92,000 clones, about 70% found once. Trimming cost V 3 bases and J 7 bases, with 22 bases left between them. This CDR3 has 18 amino acids. Germline V gene data show CDR1 as MDHEN and CDR2 as SYDVKM. Sequences were obtained from peripheral blood. This rearrangement joins TRBV28 to TRBJ1-6, with D maybe TRBD1 (5 bases). The receptor was isolated from a woman in her sixties or seventies in a cohort sampled during active or convalescent COVID-19. The DNA of the CDR3 is TGTGCCAGCAGTTTTGGAATGGTTTATGGGGCACTCAATTCACCCCTCCACTTT. It is translated as CASSFGMVYGALNSPLHF.